This T cell receptor beta chain comes out of a study of CD8 T cells in Susac syndrome (dated by TCRdb to the late 2010s). Background on the whole study: Of the Susac syndrome patients who were sequenced, about 6 had clinically active disease and roughly 8 were in clinical remission. At blood withdrawal, Susac syndrome patients were therapy-naive, treated with corticosteroids (with IVIg additionally given to some), or treated with IVIg alone. The study used repertoire sequencing to test whether antigen drove CD8+ T cell activation and differentiation in Susac syndrome. Findings and caveats that apply to the study as a whole: The TCR sequencing and HLA analysis was acknowledged to have included a relatively small number of individuals. No clonal expansion was detected in the CD4+ T cell repertoire of Susac syndrome patients.

The CDR3 covers 12 residues, taking in both the cysteine and the phenylalanine. Left in the record is the CDR3 DNA by itself, 36 bases read in frame from the first base. CDR1 and CDR2, per the germline V gene, are SGHTA and FQGNSA. The trim is 11 bases for V and 0 bases for J, with a gap of 9 bases between the germline ends. Peripheral blood CD8+ and CD4+ T cells from healthy donors, Susac syndrome patients and multiple sclerosis patients were profiled using high-throughput TCR beta sequencing. Recently defined diagnostic criteria for definite or probable disease were met by the Susac syndrome patients. Bulk CD8+ and CD4+ T cells were purified by magnetic negative isolation, while CD8+ TEMRA cells were enriched using FACS. Blood was collected in EDTA tubes and processed within 24 hours, with PBMCs isolated through density gradient centrifugation. PBMCs intended for TCR sequencing were cryopreserved in liquid nitrogen and thawed later in a water bath at 37 degrees C. A purity of at least 90% was achieved for sorted or isolated CD4+, CD8+ and CD8+ TEMRA cells.

A word on this clonotype: This receptor's antigen is unknown. It has no much larger one-base neighbor in the sample; base qualities were not kept.

RNA was extracted using the RNeasy kit, and roughly 0.5 to 1 ug of the RNA was reverse transcribed with random hexamers. The immunoSEQ multiplex PCR assay, which covers 54 Vbeta and 13 Jbeta segments, was used to amplify TCR beta CDR3 regions. Bias from PCR amplification was corrected by using a synthetic template baseline for primer optimization and for computational correction. The study's own analysis went as follows. Reads were assigned to V, D and J genes according to IMGT and analyzed in immunoSEQ Analyzer, with only productive sequences retained. Clonality was computed as one minus Shannon entropy normalized by log2 of the number of productive unique sequences. For each patient and control, public and private clones were evaluated within the 100 most prevalent clones. Susac-specific clones were defined as absent from healthy and MS cohorts, 850 to 1,300 published viral clones and other ImmuneACCESS disease sequences. The raw public data were reprocessed by TCRdb itself: fastp quality trimming at Q25, MiXCR clonotype calling, in-frame beta chains only. One record per CDR3 amino acid sequence lists the most common genes and DNA. These V and J calls derive from TCRdb rather than the authors' analysis. Present in this sample are some 160,000 distinct CDR3 sequences, approximately 94% of which were seen just once. The ten largest clones represent roughly 0.12% of the sample.

The chain is encoded by TRBV7-2 joined to TRBJ2-3; no D gene can be assigned with confidence. Sequences were obtained from CD4+ T cells from PBMCs. This TCR derives from a human donor with Susac syndrome. The CDR3 reads CAGSTSTDTQYF. The DNA sequence reads TGTGCCGGAAGCACTAGCACAGATACGCAGTATTTT. The full variable domain, completed from the reference TRBV7-2 and TRBJ2-3 proteins outside the CDR3, reads GAGVSQSPSNKVTEKGKDVELRCDPISGHTALYWYRQSLGQGLEFLIYFQGNSAPDKSGLPSDRFSAERTGGSVSTLTIQRTQQEDSAVYLCAGSTSTDTQYFGPGTRLTVL.